Included here is one TCR beta chain sequence, with context. Looked up from germline, CDR1 is SGHNT and CDR2 is YENEEA. Trimming at V came to 2 bases and at J to 0 bases, leaving 4 bases not matched to a gene. This CDR3 is 17 amino acids long. The data derive from a study of cytomegalovirus exposure and HLA in healthy donors. The PCR employed 60 Vbeta primers together with 13 Jbeta primers. Method: immunoSEQ multiplex PCR; TCRdb's copy keeps in-frame clones and lacks some. The sample holds some 190,000 clones, around 86% seen once. The TCR originated in a young woman in good health and CMV-seronegative. This sequence joins TRBV11-3 and TRBJ1-4, with TRBD1 matching over 9 bases. The sample comprised PBMCs. CDR3 in DNA: TGTGCCAGCAGCTTAAACAGGGGGCGAGCAACTAATGAAAAACTGTTTTTT. It is translated as CASSLNRGRATNEKLFF.